This T cell receptor beta chain was sequenced in a study of technical replicates of blood from a few donors. CDR3 size: 14 residues. Trimming left V 3 bases short and J 3 bases short, with 12 bases between. Germline lookup yields CDR1 SGHNT and CDR2 YYREEE (reference sequence). Measured with immunoSEQ multiplex PCR; TCRdb has only the in-frame clones, and not every one. The profile shows approximately 75,000 clones, around 97% of them singletons. The sequenced material came from T cells isolated from PBMCs. The receptor comes from a human donor in good health. The chain couples TRBV5-4 to TRBJ1-1, with D possibly being TRBD1 (6 bases). CDR3 sequence: CASSSQGIDTEAFF. The CDR3 DNA is TGTGCCAGCAGCTCACAGGGAATCGACACTGAAGCTTTCTTT.